A single TCR beta chain is shown here with its context. Its binding antigen is unknown. No base quality values were provided; no much bigger clone lies one nucleotide off. The CDR3 goes from the cysteine to the phenylalanine over 16 residues. Here the CDR3 DNA is all that survives: 48 bases in frame from base 1. CDR1 and CDR2 are drawn from the germline V gene (reference sequence): GTSNPN, SVGIG. V and J are truncated by 6 bases and 4 bases respectively, leaving an intervening sequence of 21 bases. The immunoSEQ Assay, a bias-controlled multiplex PCR, was used to amplify TCRbeta CDR3 regions from genomic DNA. In the original analysis: Nucleated cell counts per sample were estimated from amplification of reference gene primers within the assay. To quantify the absolute abundance of each unique TCRbeta CDR3 rearrangement, sequence reads were collapsed and filtered. For each sample, productive Simpson clonality was calculated by taking the square root of Simpson's diversity index across productive rearrangements. TCRdb re-hosts the immuneACCESS table, in-frame sequences only. Its copies lack some clones; in the studies checked, an unresolved V gene accounts for under half of them, and the cause for the rest is not known. The V and J calls and the clone size are those of that table, but D and trimming were determined from the DNA. Within this sample are 500,000 or so clones, with about 85% of them counted one time only. In total, the top ten clones hold 0.7% of the sample.

This entry belongs to a study of blood T cell repertoires in COVID-19 (TCRdb year 2020). Regarding the research as a whole: Samples covering the acute and convalescent phases of COVID-19 were provided by collaborators in the United States, Italy and Spain. The prospective study material was composed of cDNA or gDNA derived from T cells, B-cell-depleted T cells, or PBMCs. Deeply sampled blood TCRbeta repertoires from subjects exposed to, actively infected with, or recovered from COVID-19 were included in the dataset. The repertoires were made available in a free public database intended to serve as a resource for research on the immune response to SARS-CoV-2. The samples were drawn from two sources: the first 160 participants of the ongoing ImmuneRACE study, and 1,254 subjects contributed by 6 global collaborators. Sample metadata almost always included a de-identified subject ID, COVID-19 status, age in years and sex. Where HLA class I and class II types were available, the types were taken from metadata supplied by the sample provider, not from assay-based typing. Study-wide conclusions, independent of this receptor: Clinical and demographic metadata were provided uncurated, with the amount varying by source and participant.

Enrolling through a virtual design, the prospective study's participants ranged in age from about 18 to 100 years and lived across 20 to 30 United States geographic areas. In the prospective study, cohorts were assigned on the basis of participant-reported clinical history obtained from a screening survey and a study questionnaire. Recovered participants in ImmuneRACE Cohort 3 were defined by two consecutive negative NP/OP PCR tests, clearance by a healthcare professional, or resolution of symptoms. In the prospective study, whole blood, serum and a nasopharyngeal or oropharyngeal swab were collected from each participant by mobile phlebotomists. Prospective study participants could optionally give additional blood draws and questionnaires over an approximately 2-month period. Before DNA extraction, prospective study blood samples were shipped either frozen or at room temperature.

The source material was PBMCs or T cells enriched from blood (not recorded which). The origin of this receptor is a woman aged 18-29 years who had recovered from COVID-19. This receptor chain uses TRBV30 and TRBJ1-4; TRBD1 is possibly the D segment (5 matching bases). The CDR3 reads CACHGQGGDFNEKLFF. The DNA reads as follows: TGTGCCTGCCACGGGCAGGGAGGAGACTTTAATGAAAAACTGTTTTTT. Supplemented by the reference TRBV30 and TRBJ1-4 proteins around the CDR3, the complete variable domain is SQTIHQWPATLVQPVGSPLSLECTVEGTSNPNLYWYRQAAGRGLQLLFYSVGIGQISSEVPQNLSASRPQDRQFILSSKKLLLSDSGFYLCACHGQGGDFNEKLFFGSGTQLSVL.